The 2 T cell receptor beta chains below come from one sample, sequenced in a study of cytomegalovirus exposure and HLA in healthy donors listed by TCRdb under 2017. Library generation was performed with the immunoSEQ multiplex PCR assay. As stored in TCRdb, this immuneACCESS dataset retains in-frame rearrangements with V and J assigned. A fraction of the clones does not appear; measured against another copy, unresolved V genes explain less than half of the discrepancy, and the remainder lacks a known reason. The sample data list 150,000 to 200,000 clones, and about 89% of these were observed just once. In total, the top ten clones hold 3% to 3.5% of the sample. The source material was PBMCs. The receptors shown here come from a woman aged 18-29 years in good health and CMV-seropositive.

The V call is TRBV2, the J call TRBJ1-6, with TRBD1 identical over 7 bases. The CDR3 has 13 residues. V lost 6 bases and J lost 7; bases outside the gene matches: 3. Germline V lookup: CDR1 SNHLY, CDR2 FYNNEI. This chain's CDR3 is CASRETGNSPLHF. The CDR3 DNA sequence: TGTGCCAGCAGAGAGACAGGGAATTCACCCCTCCACTTT.

This chain uses TRBV5-1 with TRBJ2-3, with TRBD2 as a possible D gene (6 bases). Looked up from germline, CDR1 is SGHRS and CDR2 is YFSETQ. CDR3 length equals 16 residues. Trimming pared 0 bases from V and 0 bases from J, leaving 11 bases between. The CDR3 region is CASSLVTGASTDTQYF. The CDR3 DNA sequence: TGCGCCAGCAGCTTGGTAACGGGAGCGAGCACAGATACGCAGTATTTT.